This T cell receptor beta chain is drawn from a study of cytomegalovirus exposure and HLA in healthy donors. The overall study: From donors who were HLA-typed, an early data release held 80 million to 85 million unique TCRs.

Concerning this clone itself: The antigen is unknown.

Looked up from germline, CDR1 is SGHTA and CDR2 is FQGTGA. Trimming cost V 3 bases and J 8 bases, with 11 bases left between them. The CDR3 extends over 13 amino acids. Regarding the study as a whole: Later genetic work tied a missense DCLRE1C variant to beta-chain V and J trimming.

The PCR contained 60 Vbeta and 13 Jbeta primers. The data were produced by immunoSEQ multiplex PCR, yet TCRdb's version contains in-frame clones alone and is incomplete. The sample includes roughly 140,000 clones, 82% of them seen just once. The sample taken for sequencing was PBMCs. The clonotype originates from a male donor in good health and CMV-seronegative. The V and J genes are TRBV7-3 and TRBJ2-1; D call uncertain. The CDR3 loop is CASSFTGPDEQFF. CDR3 bases: TGTGCCAGCAGCTTCACGGGTCCTGATGAGCAGTTCTTC.